These T cell receptor beta chains were read from a single sample in a study of cytomegalovirus exposure and HLA in healthy donors. The repertoire was sequenced with immunoSEQ multiplex PCR; TCRdb's copy has only in-frame clones and lacks some. The sample holds tens of thousands of clones, roughly 94% seen once. Sequences were obtained from PBMCs. The receptors were gathered from a woman aged 18 to 35 in good health and CMV-seropositive. Each CDR3 is given without its conserved first and last residue. Where a row states a size, it is once, few, many or the class of an expanded clone; other rows omit it.

v_gene: TRBV9
abundance: -
j_gene: TRBJ1-1
CDR3aa: ASSPPPRVTEAF

v_gene: TRBV9
abundance: -
j_gene: TRBJ2-5
CDR3aa: ASSSHPDSQETQY

v_gene: TRBV15
abundance: -
j_gene: TRBJ2-2
CDR3aa: ATSCRDRARENTGELF

v_gene: TRBV12-2
abundance: once
j_gene: TRBJ2-7
CDR3aa: ASRTRSQHHPRLENYEQY

v_gene: TRBV14
abundance: -
j_gene: TRBJ1-1
CDR3aa: ASSQVARVGAF

v_gene: TRBV5-4
abundance: -
j_gene: TRBJ2-1
CDR3aa: ASSLDRSSYNEQF

v_gene: TRBV18
abundance: -
j_gene: TRBJ2-5
CDR3aa: ASSPNLAEETQY

v_gene: TRBV11-3
abundance: -
j_gene: TRBJ2-1
CDR3aa: ASSTKPGLAVSYNEQF

v_gene: TRBV5-1
abundance: -
j_gene: TRBJ2-1
CDR3aa: ASSFDRGIYNEQF

v_gene: TRBV5-1
abundance: once
j_gene: TRBJ1-1
CDR3aa: ASSFERQGFSEAF

v_gene: TRBV11-3
abundance: -
j_gene: TRBJ1-1
CDR3aa: ASSLDSGGLNTEAF

v_gene: TRBV27
abundance: once
j_gene: TRBJ1-5
CDR3aa: ASSLGQMVGQPQH

v_gene: TRBV4-3
abundance: -
j_gene: TRBJ1-2
CDR3aa: ASSQEGGYGYT

v_gene: TRBV7-2
abundance: -
j_gene: TRBJ2-7
CDR3aa: ASSPNPLTSIYEQY

v_gene: TRBV27
abundance: -
j_gene: TRBJ1-6
CDR3aa: ASSFGTGGPSYNSPLH

v_gene: TRBV23-1
abundance: -
j_gene: TRBJ2-2
CDR3aa: ASSQSPPGGRVSNGELF

v_gene: TRBV28
abundance: -
j_gene: TRBJ1-1
CDR3aa: ASSSPHGRMNTEAF

v_gene: TRBV7-9
abundance: -
j_gene: TRBJ1-2
CDR3aa: ASSFLMGGYT

v_gene: TRBV4-1
abundance: -
j_gene: TRBJ2-3
CDR3aa: ASSHIGRTGWATQY

v_gene: TRBV7-2
abundance: -
j_gene: TRBJ1-1
CDR3aa: ASSLVDRWDMNTEAF

v_gene: TRBV27
abundance: -
j_gene: TRBJ2-1
CDR3aa: ASHASTGLYNEQF

v_gene: TRBV9
abundance: -
j_gene: TRBJ2-1
CDR3aa: ASSVGREEPNEQF

v_gene: TRBV7-8
abundance: -
j_gene: TRBJ1-1
CDR3aa: ASSLVGLGTEAF

v_gene: TRBV19
abundance: -
j_gene: TRBJ2-2
CDR3aa: ASSTGGKMLF

v_gene: TRBV5-6
abundance: -
j_gene: TRBJ2-5
CDR3aa: ASSWGVGEETQY

v_gene: TRBV19
abundance: -
j_gene: TRBJ1-2
CDR3aa: ASSILGAYGYT

v_gene: TRBV11-3
abundance: -
j_gene: TRBJ2-5
CDR3aa: ASSLGPTSGGETQY

v_gene: TRBV4-1
abundance: -
j_gene: TRBJ2-3
CDR3aa: ASSSPGGADTQY

v_gene: TRBV5-1
abundance: -
j_gene: TRBJ2-2
CDR3aa: ASSSTGALF

v_gene: TRBV21-1
abundance: once
j_gene: TRBJ1-1
CDR3aa: ASSFSRENTEAF

v_gene: TRBV5-4
abundance: -
j_gene: TRBJ1-2
CDR3aa: ASSPDREAGYT

v_gene: TRBV28
abundance: few
j_gene: TRBJ2-1
CDR3aa: ASGQNPRERGTGEQF

v_gene: TRBV28
abundance: -
j_gene: TRBJ2-1
CDR3aa: ASSLATGTGVYNEQF

v_gene: TRBV6-1
abundance: -
j_gene: TRBJ2-1
CDR3aa: ASRGEGEAYNEQF

v_gene: TRBV7-8
abundance: -
j_gene: TRBJ2-1
CDR3aa: ASSGRTGEGYLNEQF

v_gene: TRBV7-8
abundance: -
j_gene: TRBJ2-2
CDR3aa: ASSLSGSTGELF

v_gene: TRBV27
abundance: -
j_gene: TRBJ1-1
CDR3aa: ASSLAGASEAF

v_gene: TRBV5-5
abundance: -
j_gene: TRBJ2-7
CDR3aa: ASSLGDVYEQY

v_gene: TRBV7-6
abundance: -
j_gene: TRBJ2-7
CDR3aa: ASSLSGGGPRFEQY

v_gene: TRBV5-6
abundance: -
j_gene: TRBJ2-7
CDR3aa: ASSRGLAGRIYEQY

v_gene: TRBV4-2
abundance: -
j_gene: TRBJ1-2
CDR3aa: ASSQVGRWDYGYT

v_gene: TRBV28
abundance: -
j_gene: TRBJ1-2
CDR3aa: ASSSPGTAANYGYT

v_gene: TRBV11-3
abundance: -
j_gene: TRBJ1-5
CDR3aa: ASSLNAGGFSNQPQH

v_gene: TRBV5-1
abundance: -
j_gene: TRBJ2-3
CDR3aa: ASSFREPFTADTQY

v_gene: TRBV7-2
abundance: -
j_gene: TRBJ2-1
CDR3aa: ASSLVLAGGPDEQF

v_gene: TRBV28
abundance: few
j_gene: TRBJ2-2
CDR3aa: ASRLPGTGELF

v_gene: TRBV10-3
abundance: -
j_gene: TRBJ2-1
CDR3aa: AISEQTGTGNEQF

v_gene: TRBV5-6
abundance: few
j_gene: TRBJ1-2
CDR3aa: ASSPGQGYGYT

v_gene: TRBV7-3
abundance: -
j_gene: TRBJ2-3
CDR3aa: ASSLTPERGTQY

v_gene: TRBV15
abundance: -
j_gene: TRBJ2-3
CDR3aa: ATAWDYNTDTQY

v_gene: TRBV7-9
abundance: -
j_gene: TRBJ2-5
CDR3aa: ASSPVGETQY

v_gene: TRBV5-1
abundance: -
j_gene: TRBJ1-6
CDR3aa: ASSTGTGVGSPLH

v_gene: TRBV4-1
abundance: -
j_gene: TRBJ2-7
CDR3aa: ASSQTPGVPYEQY

v_gene: TRBV7-3
abundance: -
j_gene: TRBJ2-2
CDR3aa: ASSLVPGNTGELF

v_gene: TRBV29-1
abundance: -
j_gene: TRBJ1-2
CDR3aa: SGQQGPYGYT

v_gene: TRBV6-5
abundance: -
j_gene: TRBJ1-3
CDR3aa: ASRSQGSTIY

v_gene: TRBV27
abundance: -
j_gene: TRBJ2-7
CDR3aa: ASSLGGHYEQY

v_gene: TRBV5-4
abundance: -
j_gene: TRBJ2-6
CDR3aa: ASSPGHSPTSGANVLT

v_gene: TRBV6-5
abundance: -
j_gene: TRBJ2-3
CDR3aa: ASSRRTGRADTQY

v_gene: TRBV5-5
abundance: -
j_gene: TRBJ2-1
CDR3aa: ASSLTPSVNEQF